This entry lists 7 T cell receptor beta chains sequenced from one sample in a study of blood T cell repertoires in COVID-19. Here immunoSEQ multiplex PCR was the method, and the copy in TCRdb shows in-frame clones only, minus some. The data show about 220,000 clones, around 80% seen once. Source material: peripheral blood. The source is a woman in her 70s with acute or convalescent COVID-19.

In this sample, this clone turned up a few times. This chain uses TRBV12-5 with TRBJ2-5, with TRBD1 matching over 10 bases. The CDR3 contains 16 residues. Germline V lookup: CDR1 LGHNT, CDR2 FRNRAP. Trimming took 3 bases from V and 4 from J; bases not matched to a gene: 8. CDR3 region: CASGFSTGGLGETQYF. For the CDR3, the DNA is TGTGCTAGTGGTTTCTCGACAGGGGGCTTGGGAGAGACCCAGTACTTC.

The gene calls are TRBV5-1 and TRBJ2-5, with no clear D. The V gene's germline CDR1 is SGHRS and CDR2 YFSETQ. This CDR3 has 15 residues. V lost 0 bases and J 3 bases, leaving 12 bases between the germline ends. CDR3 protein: CASSLAASPEETQYF. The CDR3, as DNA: TGCGCCAGCAGCTTGGCCGCTTCGCCAGAAGAGACCCAGTACTTC.

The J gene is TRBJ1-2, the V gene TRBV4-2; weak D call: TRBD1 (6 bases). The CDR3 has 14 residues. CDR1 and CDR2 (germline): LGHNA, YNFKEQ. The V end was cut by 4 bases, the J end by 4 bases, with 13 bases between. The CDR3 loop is CASSLGTRFYGYTF. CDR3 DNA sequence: TGTGCCAGCAGCCTCGGGACACGATTCTATGGCTACACCTTC.

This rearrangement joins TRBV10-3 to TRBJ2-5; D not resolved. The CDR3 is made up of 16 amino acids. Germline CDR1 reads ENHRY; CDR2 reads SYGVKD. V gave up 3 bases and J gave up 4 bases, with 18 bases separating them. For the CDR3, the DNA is TGTGCCATCAGTGAACCTGTTGGTAGTTCTACAGAGACCCAGTACTTC. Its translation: CAISEPVGSSTETQYF.

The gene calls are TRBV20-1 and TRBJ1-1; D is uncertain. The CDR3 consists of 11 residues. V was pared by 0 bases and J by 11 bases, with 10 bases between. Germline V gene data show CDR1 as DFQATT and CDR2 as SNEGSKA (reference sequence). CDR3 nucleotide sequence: TGCAGTGCTAGAGATAGGGAGAGGGCTTTCTTT. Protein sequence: CSARDRERAFF.

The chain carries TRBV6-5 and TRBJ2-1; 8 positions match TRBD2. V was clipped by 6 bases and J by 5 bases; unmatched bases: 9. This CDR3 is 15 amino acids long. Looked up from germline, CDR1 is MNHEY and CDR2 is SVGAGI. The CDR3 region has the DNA TGTGCCAGCAGCCAGGAGGGACTAGGGCACAATGAGCAGTTCTTC. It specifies CASSQEGLGHNEQFF.

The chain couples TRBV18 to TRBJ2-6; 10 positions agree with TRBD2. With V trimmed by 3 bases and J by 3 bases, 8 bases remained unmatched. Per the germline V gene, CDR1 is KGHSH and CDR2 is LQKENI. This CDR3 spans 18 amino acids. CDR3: CASSPAAGGPGGANVLTF. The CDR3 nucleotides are TGTGCCAGCTCACCGGCAGCGGGGGGGCCAGGTGGGGCCAACGTCCTGACTTTC.